Below, 20 T cell receptor beta chains from the same sample are listed, as sequenced in a study of T cell repertoires in cytomegalovirus infection. In TCRdb, the reads were re-called with MiXCR into one record per CDR3 protein. The sample yields some 900,000 distinct CDR3 sequences, less than 35% seen once. No antigen is known for these receptors. Sequenced material: cultured CD8+ T cells from PBMCs, taken from culture after CMV antigen stimulation. The receptors here all came from a human donor in good health (CMV status not recorded). Some clones in this sample may be carry-over from other donors' samples.

This clonotype was seen a handful of times. The J gene is TRBJ1-5, the V gene TRBV12-3 or TRBV12-4; no firm D call. V lost 1 base, J lost 10 bases, and 11 bases lay in between. The CDR3 covers 13 residues. The DNA of the CDR3 is TGTGCCAGCAGTTTAGGGTCCGTCAATCCCCAGCATTTT. This gives the protein CASSLGSVNPQHF.

The chain employs TRBV2 and TRBJ2-7; D is possibly TRBD1 (6 bases). Germline loops: CDR1 SNHLY, CDR2 FYNNEI. The V end was cut by 10 bases, the J end by 3 bases, with 19 bases between. The length of the CDR3 is 14 residues. The CDR3 coding sequence is TGTGCCACCGTTAGTAAAAGGGACAACTACGAGCAGTACTTC. Translation: CATVSKRDNYEQYF. Combining the CDR3 with reference TRBV2 and TRBJ2-7 gives the whole variable domain EPEVTQTPSHQVTQMGQEVILRCVPISNHLYFYWYRQILGQKVEFLVSFYNNEISEKSEIFDDQFSVERPDGSNFTLKIRSTKLEDSAMYFCATVSKRDNYEQYFGPGTRLTVT.

With regard to this clonotype: This may be a read error, as it is one base from a much larger clone. The chain combines TRBV7-9 with TRBJ2-5; tentative D call: TRBD2 (5 bases). V was shortened by 8 bases and J by 4 bases, with 17 bases between the two germline ends. Germline CDR1 reads SEHNR; CDR2 reads FQNEAQ (reference sequence). The length of the CDR3 is 14 residues. CDR3 in DNA: TGTGCCAGCTCCTGGGCGAGGGCCGGAGAGACCCAGTACTTC. Amino acids: CASSWARAGETQYF.

This clonotype was counted between two and nine times. The V gene is TRBV12-3 or TRBV12-4, the J gene TRBJ1-4, with D hard to call. CDR3 length: 15 residues. Trimming shortened V by 5 bases and J by 7 bases, and 17 bases separated the two germline ends. The CDR3, as DNA: TGTGCCAGCAGTCCTGGACTCCTGGTCGGTGAAAAACTGTTTTTT. It is translated as CASSPGLLVGEKLFF.

The V call is TRBV29-1, the J call TRBJ2-7; maybe TRBD2 (7 bases). CDR1 SQVTM and CDR2 ANQGSEA come from the germline V gene. The CDR3 spans 18 residues. The V gene lost 7 bases and the J gene lost 6 bases, with 34 bases spanning the gap. The CDR3 spells CSALPVWTEEGGSGEQYF. CDR3 DNA sequence: TGCAGCGCGCTCCCGGTGTGGACAGAAGAGGGAGGGTCCGGCGAGCAGTACTTC.

The gene calls are TRBV12-3 or TRBV12-4 and TRBJ1-2; D is unresolved. The CDR3 sequence is 13 residues long. Deletions cut 7 bases from V and 4 bases from J, with 13 bases between. CDR3 loop: CASTLEVVYGYTF. Here the CDR3 DNA reads TGTGCCAGCACCCTGGAGGTTGTCTATGGCTACACCTTC.

V is TRBV7-9 and J is TRBJ2-1; D could derive from TRBD1 or TRBD2 (5 bases each). Per germline, CDR1 SEHNR and CDR2 FQNEAQ (reference sequence). This CDR3 has 16 residues. Trimming stripped 4 bases from V and 3 bases from J, with 16 bases between. Here the CDR3 reads CASSSLSGTYYNEQFF. The CDR3 DNA is TGTGCCAGCAGCTCTCTTTCGGGGACCTACTACAATGAGCAGTTCTTC.

The V gene is TRBV9, the J gene TRBJ2-3; 7 bases are a match to TRBD1. The CDR3 has 17 amino acids. Germline assignment: CDR1 SGDLS and CDR2 YYNGEE. Trimming cost V 0 bases and J 2 bases; bases outside gene matches: 9. CDR3 DNA sequence: TGTGCCAGCAGCGTAGAATTGAGGGGGCGATTCACAGATACGCAGTATTTT. Translated, it gives CASSVELRGRFTDTQYF.

This clonotype was recorded at least ten times. This chain links TRBV7-9 with TRBJ2-5, with D perhaps TRBD2 (7 bases). Per germline, CDR1 SEHNR and CDR2 FQNEAQ (reference sequence). Deletions cut 0 bases from V and 4 bases from J, with 12 bases between. This CDR3 has 15 amino acids. CDR3 nucleotide sequence: TGTGCCAGCAGCTTAGCGGGGGGGCCGAGAGAGACCCAGTACTTC. Translation: CASSLAGGPRETQYF.

As regards this clonotype: A much more abundant neighbour one base away suggests this may be a read error. The conserved phenylalanine or tryptophan normally closing the CDR3 is absent here, so this likely arose from a read error. J is TRBJ2-2 and V is TRBV7-6; 8 positions agree with TRBD2. Looked up from germline, CDR1 is SGHVS and CDR2 is FNYEAQ. V trimming: 8 bases; J trimming: 5 bases; junction bases outside the gene matches: 10. This CDR3 has 15 amino acids. The CDR3 region has the DNA TGTGCCAGCGTTCGCGGGGGGCCGGGTACCGGGGAGCTGTTTCTT. Encoded protein: CASVRGGPGTGELFL.

As for this clonotype: This clone may be a read error of a much larger clone one base away. J is TRBJ1-2 and V is TRBV7-6; TRBD1 agrees at 7 bases. CDR3 size: 15 residues. Germline CDR1 is SGHVS and CDR2 is FNYEAQ. After removal of 4 bases from V and 7 bases from J, the junction contained 12 bases not matched to a gene. CDR3 residues: CASSSGQALLFGYTF. The DNA of the CDR3 is TGTGCCAGCAGCTCCGGACAGGCGTTGCTATTTGGCTACACCTTC.

This clonotype was seen only a few times. The V call is TRBV7-6, the J call TRBJ2-5; a possible D gene is TRBD2 (6 bases). CDR3 size: 11 residues. Trimming stripped 11 bases from V and 7 bases from J, with 14 bases between. Per the germline V gene, CDR1 is SGHVS and CDR2 is FNYEAQ. CDR3 protein: CAPHGGSTQYF. The CDR3 nucleotides are TGTGCCCCGCACGGGGGTTCGACCCAGTACTTC.

This clonotype has at least ten counts. This chain connects TRBV7-2 to TRBJ2-7; D tentatively reads TRBD1 or TRBD2 (5 bases each). V was trimmed by 5 bases and J by 3 bases, leaving 11 bases between them. The CDR3 spans 13 residues. The V gene's germline CDR1 is SGHTA and CDR2 FQGNSA. In DNA, the CDR3 is TGTGCCAGCAGCCCGGGACCCCGCTACGAGCAGTACTTC. Translating gives CASSPGPRYEQYF. Combining the CDR3 with reference TRBV7-2 and TRBJ2-7 gives the whole variable domain GAGVSQSPSNKVTEKGKDVELRCDPISGHTALYWYRQSLGQGLEFLIYFQGNSAPDKSGLPSDRFSAERTGGSVSTLTIQRTQQEDSAVYLCASSPGPRYEQYFGPGTRLTVT.

This clonotype was counted ten times or more. DNA for the CDR3: TGTGCCAGCAGCCTTAGACAGGGCCAATACAATGAGCAGTTCTTC. Residues: CASSLRQGQYNEQFF. The chain uses TRBV7-8 and TRBJ2-1; 7 nucleotides align to TRBD1. CDR1 SGHVS and CDR2 FQNEAQ come from the germline V gene. This CDR3 is built from 15 residues. V shed 5 bases and J 4 bases; nucleotides not matched to a gene: 8.

The rearrangement uses TRBV15 and TRBJ2-1; D tentatively reads TRBD1 or TRBD2 (5 bases each). CDR1 and CDR2 from the germline V gene are LNHNV and YYDKDF (reference sequence). The germline V and J ends were trimmed by 5 bases and 8 bases, with 16 bases remaining between them. The CDR3 spans 14 residues. The CDR3 sequence is CATSQGEGTDEQFF. The CDR3 DNA follows: TGTGCCACCAGCCAAGGGGAAGGGACGGATGAGCAGTTCTTC.

The chain joins TRBV10-3 to TRBJ1-1; tentatively, D is TRBD1 (6 bases). Trimming removed 2 bases at V and 2 bases at J, with 12 bases between. The CDR3 covers 15 residues. Germline V gives CDR1 ENHRY, CDR2 SYGVKD. The DNA of the CDR3 is TGTGCCATCAGTGAGACTAGGACAGAAAACACTGAAGCTTTCTTT. Residues: CAISETRTENTEAFF.

V gene TRBV4-1 combines with J gene TRBJ1-5; 8 nucleotides match TRBD1. J lost 3 bases, V lost 4 bases, and 11 bases had no gene match. The germline gives CDR1 MGHRA, CDR2 YSYEKL. CDR3 size: 17 residues. The CDR3 loop reads CASSLAGQGADNQPQHF. The CDR3 DNA is TGCGCCAGCAGCCTCGCCGGGCAGGGGGCGGACAATCAGCCCCAGCATTTT.

Of note for this clonotype: A clone one base away is much larger, so this may be a read error. The gene calls are TRBV12-3 or TRBV12-4 and TRBJ2-3, with no clear D. The length of the CDR3 is 12 residues. The V gene lost 10 bases and the J gene lost 6 bases, with 14 bases spanning the gap. The CDR3 nucleotides are TGTGCCAACACCTTCACACCGGATACGCAGTATTTT. Protein product: CANTFTPDTQYF.

This clonotype has more than one count but fewer than ten. V and J are TRBV20-1 and TRBJ1-1; D gene uncertain. Germline V lookup: CDR1 DFQATT, CDR2 SNEGSKA (reference sequence). V lost 7 bases, J lost 0 bases, and 9 bases lay in between. The CDR3 loop spans 12 amino acids. CDR3 residues: CSGTALNTEAFF. CDR3 DNA sequence: TGCAGTGGAACGGCTCTGAACACTGAAGCTTTCTTT.

This chain uses TRBV28 with TRBJ2-1, with D unclear. The V end was cut by 3 bases, the J end by 7 bases, with 10 bases between. Germline V lookup: CDR1 MDHEN, CDR2 SYDVKM. This CDR3 is built from 13 residues. The CDR3 DNA reads as TGTGCCAGCAGTTTCCGATTGAGTAATGAGCAGTTCTTC. This encodes CASSFRLSNEQFF.